Included here is one TCR beta chain sequence, with context. Its matching antigen is unknown. There are 15 residues in the CDR3. Germline values: CDR1 LGHNA, CDR2 YSLEER. The sample belongs to a study of CXCR3-negative and CXCR3-positive naive CD8 T cells. Study results and caveats: TRB CDR3 properties were used to infer TCR strength, and surface CD5 was comparable between naive subsets.

Naive CD8+ T cells had a CD45RO-CCR7+CD27+CD95- phenotype. UMI-tagged TRB cDNA libraries were built via 5' RACE. With the 5' RACE reads reprocessed, TCRdb shows one record per CDR3 protein and no DNA. The listing contains 75,000 to 100,000 distinct CDR3 sequences. The sequence derives from a human donor in good health. Some clones in this sample may be carry-over from other donors' samples. Sequenced input: naive CXCR3- CD8+ T cells from blood. Subset indicated: CD45RO-CCR7+CD27+CD95- naive CD8+ T cells lacking CXCR3 (TNR3-). The V call is TRBV4-3, the J call TRBJ1-1; TCRdb returns TRBD1, unconfirmable since there is no DNA. CDR3 region: CASSPNRVGNTEAFF.